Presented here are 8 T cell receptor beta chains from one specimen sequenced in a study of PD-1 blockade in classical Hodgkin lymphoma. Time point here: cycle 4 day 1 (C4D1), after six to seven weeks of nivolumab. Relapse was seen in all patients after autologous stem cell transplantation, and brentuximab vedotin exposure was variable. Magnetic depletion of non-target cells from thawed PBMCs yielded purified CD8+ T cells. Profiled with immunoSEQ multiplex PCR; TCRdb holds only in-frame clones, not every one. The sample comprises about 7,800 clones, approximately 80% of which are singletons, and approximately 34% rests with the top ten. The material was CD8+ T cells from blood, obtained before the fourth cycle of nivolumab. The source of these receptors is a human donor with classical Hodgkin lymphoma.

CDR3 sequence: CASSIRTSTYYEQYF. CDR3 nucleotides: TGTGCCAGTAGTATAAGGACCTCTACATACTACGAGCAGTACTTC. The chain couples TRBV19 to TRBJ2-7; D remains unclear. The V gene's germline CDR1 is LNHDA and CDR2 SQIVND (reference sequence). This CDR3 has 15 amino acids. V dropped 2 bases and J dropped 3 bases, with 14 bases sitting between them.

This chain's CDR3 is CASNKRETTSTDTQYF. CDR3 sequence (DNA): TGTGCCAGCAATAAAAGGGAGACAACTAGCACAGATACGCAGTATTTT. The V gene is TRBV7-9, the J gene TRBJ2-3; D is perhaps TRBD2 (5 bases). With 7 bases removed from V and 0 bases from J, the gap between germline ends came to 17 bases. Germline CDR1 and CDR2: SEHNR and FQNEAQ (reference sequence). The CDR3 has 16 residues.

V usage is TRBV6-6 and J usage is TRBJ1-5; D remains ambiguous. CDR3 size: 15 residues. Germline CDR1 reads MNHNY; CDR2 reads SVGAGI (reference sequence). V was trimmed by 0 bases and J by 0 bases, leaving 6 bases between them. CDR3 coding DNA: TGTGCCAGCAGTTACTCGAGCGGTAGCAATCAGCCCCAGCATTTT. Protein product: CASSYSSGSNQPQHF.

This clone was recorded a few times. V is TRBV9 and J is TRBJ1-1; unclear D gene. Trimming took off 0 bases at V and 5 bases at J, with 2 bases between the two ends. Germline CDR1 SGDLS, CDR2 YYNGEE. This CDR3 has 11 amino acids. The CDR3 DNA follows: TGTGCCAGCAGCGTAGTTACTGAAGCTTTCTTT. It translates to CASSVVTEAFF.

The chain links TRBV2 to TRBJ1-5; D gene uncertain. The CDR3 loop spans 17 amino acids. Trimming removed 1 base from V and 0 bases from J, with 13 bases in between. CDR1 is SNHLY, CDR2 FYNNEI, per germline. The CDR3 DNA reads TGTGCCAGCAGTGAAGTGGCCGCTACCAATAGCAATCAGCCCCAGCATTTT. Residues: CASSEVAATNSNQPQHF.

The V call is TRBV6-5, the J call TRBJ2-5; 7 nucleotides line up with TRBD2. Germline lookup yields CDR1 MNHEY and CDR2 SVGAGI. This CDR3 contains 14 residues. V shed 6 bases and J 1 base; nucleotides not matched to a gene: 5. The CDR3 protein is CASRVAGAQETQYF. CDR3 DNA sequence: TGTGCCAGCAGGGTAGCGGGCGCCCAAGAGACCCAGTACTTC.

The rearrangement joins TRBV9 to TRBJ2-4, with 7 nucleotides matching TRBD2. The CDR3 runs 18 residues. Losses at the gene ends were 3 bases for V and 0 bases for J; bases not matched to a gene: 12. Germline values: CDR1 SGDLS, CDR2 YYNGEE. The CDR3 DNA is TGTGCCAGCAGCGCTTCGGCAGGGACTATGCTAGCCAAAAACATTCAGTACTTC. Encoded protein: CASSASAGTMLAKNIQYF.

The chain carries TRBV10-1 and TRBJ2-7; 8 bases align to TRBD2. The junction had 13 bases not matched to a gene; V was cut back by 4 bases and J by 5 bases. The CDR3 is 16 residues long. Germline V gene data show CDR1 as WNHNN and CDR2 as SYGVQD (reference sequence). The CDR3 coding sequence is TGCGCCAGCAGTGGAGTATTCCAGCGGGAGTCAGACGAGCAGTACTTC. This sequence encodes CASSGVFQRESDEQYF.